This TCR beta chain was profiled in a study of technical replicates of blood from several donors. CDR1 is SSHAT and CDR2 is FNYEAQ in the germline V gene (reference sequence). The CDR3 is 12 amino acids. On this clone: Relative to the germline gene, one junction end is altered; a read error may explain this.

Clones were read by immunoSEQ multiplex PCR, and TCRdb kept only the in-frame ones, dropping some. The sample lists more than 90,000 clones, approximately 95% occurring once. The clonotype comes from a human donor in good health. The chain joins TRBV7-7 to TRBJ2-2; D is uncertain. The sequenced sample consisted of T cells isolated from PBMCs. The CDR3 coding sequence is TGTGCTAGCAGCTCTTCCGGCGGGGAGCTGTTTTTT. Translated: CASSSSGGELFF. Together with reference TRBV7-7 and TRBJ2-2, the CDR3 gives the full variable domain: GAGVSQSPRYKVTKRGQDVTLRCDPISSHATLYWYQQALGQGPEFLTYFNYEAQPDKSGLPSDRFSAERPEGSISTLTIQRTEQRDSAMYRCASSSSGGELFFGEGSRLTVL.